Listed below are T cell receptor beta chains from one sample, sequenced in a study of regulatory T cells in long-lasting Graves disease. TCRdb re-called the multiplex PCR reads with MiXCR, one entry per CDR3 protein. The table lists approximately 400,000 distinct CDR3 sequences, roughly 23% of them singletons, with approximately 30% in the top ten. The sample was peripheral blood mononuclear cells (PBMCs), taken when the disease was refractory, from a patient treated with antithyroid drugs. The receptor source for this set is a woman between 35 and 50 years old with Graves disease. The CDR3 runs from the conserved cysteine through the conserved F or W. D genes are given only for firm matches. For some rows the clone size is stated as once, few or many, or as a class when expanded; others skip it.

TRBJ2-7 TRBV12-3/TRBV12-4 few 16 TRBD2 TGTGCCAGCAGTTTAGGTTGGCTAGCGGACTCCTACGAGCAGTACTTC CASSLGWLADSYEQYF
TRBJ1-4 TRBV19 NA 13 TRBD1 TGTGCCAGTAGTTCCGGACAGGATGAAAAACTGTTTTTT CASSSGQDEKLFF
TRBJ2-3 TRBV3-1 NA 14 NA TGTGCCAGCAGCCCCGGGGTCCCTACAGATACGCAGTATTTT CASSPGVPTDTQYF
TRBJ2-2 TRBV7-3 NA 16 NA TGTGCCAGCAGCTTATGGGGGGGCCAGGACACCGGGGAGCTGTTTTTT CASSLWGGQDTGELFF
TRBJ2-3 TRBV6-9 NA 13 NA TGTGCCAGCAGTTACGAGGAGGCAGATACGCAGTATTTT CASSYEEADTQYF
TRBJ2-7 TRBV7-2 many 13 NA TGTGCCAGCAGCTTAACTCGGGTTGGGGAGCAGTACTTC CASSLTRVGEQYF
TRBJ2-1 TRBV2 NA 12 NA TGTGCCAGCATGGTTAGCGGCAATGAGCAGTTCTTC CASMVSGNEQFF
TRBJ1-5 TRBV2 many 15 TRBD1 TGTGCCAGCAGGCGACAGGGGGACGGCAATCAGCCCCAGCATTTT CASRRQGDGNQPQHF
TRBJ2-3 TRBV6-1 NA 16 TRBD2 TGTGCCTGCGGGTTAGCGGGAGACGGGGGTGGGGATACGCAGTATTTT CACGLAGDGGGDTQYF
TRBJ2-5 TRBV11-2 NA 15 NA TGTGCCAGCAGCCAAGGGGTGACGACCCAAGAGACCCAGTACTTC CASSQGVTTQETQYF
TRBJ1-1 TRBV6-5 NA 15 NA TGTGCCTGCGGTTTCCCCTCTCTAATGAACACTGAAGCTTTCTTT CACGFPSLMNTEAFF
TRBJ1-2 TRBV29-1 many 13 NA TGCAGCTTCCGGGGTCCCTCGCCCTATGGCTACACCTTC CSFRGPSPYGYTF
TRBJ2-1 TRBV7-9 few 17 TRBD2 TGTGCCAGCAGCTTAGCAAGCGGCGGGAGTGTTGGGAATGAGCAGTTCTTC CASSLASGGSVGNEQFF
TRBJ1-5 TRBV20-1 many 14 NA TGCAGTGCTAGACAGGGGAATAGCAATCAGCCCCAGCATTTT CSARQGNSNQPQHF
TRBJ2-5 TRBV18 NA 15 NA TGTGCCAGCTCACCACAATCAGGGGAAGAGGAGACCCAGTACTTC CASSPQSGEEETQYF
TRBJ1-3 TRBV29-1 few 14 NA TGCAGCGTTGTACAGGGTCAGGCTGGAAACACCATATATTTT CSVVQGQAGNTIYF
TRBJ1-4 TRBV7-9 few 15 TRBD1 TGTGCCAGCAGCTTAAATTTGGGGACAGGTGAAAAACTGTTTTTT CASSLNLGTGEKLFF
TRBJ2-1 TRBV5-4 NA 15 TRBD2 TGTGCCAGCAGCCAATCACTAGCGGAGTACAATGAGCAGTTCTTC CASSQSLAEYNEQFF
TRBJ1-2 TRBV20-1 NA 11 NA TGCAGTGCCGTCTCAGAGTATGGCTACACCTTC CSAVSEYGYTF
TRBJ2-7 TRBV20-1 many 15 NA TGCAGTGCTAGAGTAGGGTCAGGGTTCGCCTACGAGCAGTACTTC CSARVGSGFAYEQYF
TRBJ2-7 TRBV30 NA 14 NA TGTGCCTGGAGTGTCGGGCCCTGGGGCCACGAGCAGTACTTC CAWSVGPWGHEQYF
TRBJ2-6 TRBV2 many 15 NA TGTGCCAGCAGATCAGGGGAAGCTGGGGCCAACGTCCTGACTTTC CASRSGEAGANVLTF
TRBJ2-1 TRBV12-3/TRBV12-4 NA 15 NA TGTGCCAGTAGCGCCAGGGTGAGGGTCTACAATGAGCAGTTCTTC CASSARVRVYNEQFF
TRBJ2-1 TRBV2 NA 13 TRBD2 TGTGCCAGCAGAGGGCCGGGACTAAGACATCAGTTCTTC CASRGPGLRHQFF
TRBJ2-7 TRBV13 few 13 TRBD1 TGTGCCAGCAGAAAGACAGGGGGCTTCGAGCAGTACTTC CASRKTGGFEQYF
TRBJ2-2 TRBV28 many 15 TRBD2 TGTGCCAGCAGTCTAGCGGGAGATGGCACCGGGGAGCTGTTTTTT CASSLAGDGTGELFF
TRBJ2-2 TRBV6-2/TRBV6-3 NA 21 NA TGTGCCAGCAGTGACTCGATCTTGAGGTCAACCTCTACCGGTCACACCGGGGAGCTGTTTTTT CASSDSILRSTSTGHTGELFF
TRBJ1-3 TRBV5-1 few 14 NA TGCGCCAGCAGCTCAAGTGTCTCTGGAAACACCATATATTTT CASSSSVSGNTIYF
TRBJ1-5 TRBV7-9 NA 16 NA TGTGCCAGCAGCGAAGGGACTGATAATAGCAATCAGCCCCAGCATTTT CASSEGTDNSNQPQHF
TRBJ2-4 TRBV9 NA 15 NA TGTGCCAGCAGCGTTAAGAATTTGGCCAAAAACATTCAGTACTTC CASSVKNLAKNIQYF
TRBJ1-2 TRBV29-1 many 12 NA TGCAGCGTTGAAGTGGCCGATTATGGCTACACCTTC CSVEVADYGYTF
TRBJ1-5 TRBV28 many 14 TRBD1 TGTGCCAGCAGTTCGGACAGGCCGAATCAGCCCCAGCATTTT CASSSDRPNQPQHF
TRBJ2-1 TRBV6-1 NA 18 NA TGTGCCAGCAGACTTAGCGGTCCGGACCCGAGCTCCTACAATGAGCAGTTCTTC CASRLSGPDPSSYNEQFF
TRBJ2-7 TRBV28 many 14 TRBD2 TGTGCCAGCAATCCTGGCGGGAGGGCCTACGAGCAGTACTTC CASNPGGRAYEQYF
TRBJ1-1 TRBV27 many 14 NA TGTGCCAGCAGTTTAATATCCGGGGGCACTGAAGCTTTCTTT CASSLISGGTEAFF
TRBJ1-5 TRBV19 NA 15 NA TGTGCCAGTAGTACCGGGAGGGGGAGCAATCAGCCCCAGCATTTT CASSTGRGSNQPQHF
TRBJ2-7 TRBV28 many 13 NA TGTGCCAGCAGTTTAGCGCTCGGCGGCGAGCAGTACTTC CASSLALGGEQYF
TRBJ1-1 TRBV5-1 few 16 NA TGCGCCAGCAGCGCCTTACAGGGTTGGATCGCCACTGAAGCTTTCTTT CASSALQGWIATEAFF
TRBJ1-2 TRBV7-2 few 14 TRBD1 TGTGCCAGCGGAAGCCTGGGACAGATCTATGGCTACACCTTC CASGSLGQIYGYTF
TRBJ2-7 TRBV7-3 few 12 NA TGTGCCAGCGTCGGTCAGTTCTCCGAGCAGTACTTC CASVGQFSEQYF
TRBJ1-2 TRBV28 NA 14 NA TGTGCCAGCACCCCCGCGGGAGTTGACTATGGCTACACCTTC CASTPAGVDYGYTF
TRBJ1-5 TRBV28 many 14 TRBD1 TGTGCCAGCAGTTTTTACGACAGGGGCGTGCCCCAGCATTTT CASSFYDRGVPQHF
TRBJ2-1 TRBV24-1 few 15 TRBD1 TGTGCCACCAGTGATCGCCGGGACAGGGTCCATGAGCAGTTCTTC CATSDRRDRVHEQFF
TRBJ1-1 TRBV30 NA 17 NA TGTGCCTGGAGTTGGGGCGGGACGTATAACCGGAACACTGAAGCTTTCTTT CAWSWGGTYNRNTEAFF
TRBJ1-2 TRBV9 NA 16 NA TGTGCCAGCAGCGTAGTCCCCGCTGAGCTCGTCTATGGCTACACCTTC CASSVVPAELVYGYTF
TRBJ2-5 TRBV29-1 many 12 TRBD1 TGCAGCGTTCTACAGGGGTTGGGGACCCAGTACTTC CSVLQGLGTQYF
TRBJ1-5 TRBV24-1 many 12 NA TGTGCCACCAGTCGTTCTAATCAGCCCCAGCATTTT CATSRSNQPQHF
TRBJ1-1 TRBV3-1 few 12 NA TGTGCCAGCAGCCATGTTCCAGCCGAAGCTTTCTTT CASSHVPAEAFF
TRBJ1-2 TRBV10-3 NA 11 NA TGTGCCATTCAGGGTAACTATGGCTACACCTTC CAIQGNYGYTF
TRBJ2-5 TRBV27 NA 15 NA TGTGCCAGCAGTGATCCAAGGACCGTTCGAGAGACCCAGTACTTC CASSDPRTVRETQYF